Presented here are 30 T cell receptor beta chains from one specimen sequenced in a study of blood T cell repertoires in COVID-19. Profiling relied on immunoSEQ multiplex PCR, and the TCRdb table lists in-frame clones only, not all of them. The sample has approximately 110,000 clones, about 79% seen once. The source material was peripheral blood. Receptors were obtained from a woman over 75 with active or convalescent COVID-19.

This chain links TRBV9 with TRBJ2-6, with 7 bases fitting TRBD1. This CDR3 has 17 amino acids. Germline V gene lookup returns CDR1 SGDLS and CDR2 YYNGEE. After removal of 1 base from V and 5 bases from J, the junction contained 9 bases not matched to a gene. CDR3 amino acids: CASSVRDSDHWANVLTF. The DNA for the CDR3 is TGTGCCAGCAGCGTACGGGACAGCGATCACTGGGCCAACGTCCTGACTTTC.

The chain couples TRBV12-3 or TRBV12-4 to TRBJ1-6, with 9 bases identical to TRBD1. The CDR3 consists of 13 residues. V gave up 5 bases and J gave up 9 bases; unmatched junction bases: 2. Here the CDR3 reads CASSGTGRSPLHF. The CDR3 nucleotides read TGTGCCAGCAGTGGGACAGGGCGTTCACCCCTCCACTTT.

This clone was detected only once. The chain is built from TRBV14 and TRBJ2-2; D possibly corresponds to TRBD2 (6 bases). V was shortened by 4 bases and J by 6 bases, with 21 bases between the two germline ends. The CDR3 extends over 17 amino acids. Germline V gene lookup returns CDR1 SGHDN and CDR2 FVKESK. The CDR3 nucleotides read TGTGCCAGCAGCCCCTTCGGGGGAACAGGAACACCCGGGGAGCTGTTTTTT. Translated: CASSPFGGTGTPGELFF. The whole variable domain, filled in from reference TRBV14 and TRBJ2-2, reads EAGVTQFPSHSVIEKGQTVTLRCDPISGHDNLYWYRRVMGKEIKFLLHFVKESKQDESGMPNNRFLAERTGGTYSTLKVQPAELEDSGVYFCASSPFGGTGTPGELFFGEGSRLTVL.

About this clone: The junction and the germline gene differ at one end; a read error may be behind it. This chain joins TRBV9 and TRBJ1-2, with TRBD1 matching 10 bases. Looked up from germline, CDR1 is SGDLS and CDR2 is YYNGEE. CDR3 size: 14 residues. CDR3 region: CASSEGTGAYVYTF. Here the CDR3 DNA reads TGTGCCAGCAGCGAGGGGACAGGGGCTTATGTCTACACCTTC.

The chain employs TRBV11-1 and TRBJ2-5, with a tentative D call TRBD2 (5 bases). The CDR3 contains 15 residues. Germline assignment: CDR1 SGHAT and CDR2 FQDESV (reference sequence). Trimming removed 6 bases at V and 6 bases at J, with 20 bases between. The CDR3, as DNA: TGTGCCAGCAGACCTCGGGCGGGTTTGATAAAGACCCAGTACTTC. Translating it yields CASRPRAGLIKTQYF. Together with reference TRBV11-1 and TRBJ2-5, the CDR3 gives the full variable domain: EAEVAQSPRYKITEKSQAVAFWCDPISGHATLYWYRQILGQGPELLVQFQDESVVDDSQLPKDRFSAERLKGVDSTLKIQPAELGDSAMYLCASRPRAGLIKTQYFGPGTRLLVL.

This clone appeared a few times. This chain uses TRBV2 with TRBJ1-1; tentative D call: TRBD1 (5 bases). With 5 bases removed from V and 0 bases from J, the gap between germline ends came to 10 bases. CDR3 length: 14 residues. The germline V gene has CDR1 SNHLY and CDR2 FYNNEI. The CDR3 DNA is TGTGCCAGCAGTATCAGGGTTATGAACACTGAAGCTTTCTTT. This sequence encodes CASSIRVMNTEAFF.

The chain couples TRBV6-6 to TRBJ1-5; 9 bases map to TRBD1. V trimming: 1 base; J trimming: 7 bases; junction bases outside the gene matches: 8. The CDR3 loop spans 16 amino acids. Germline CDR1 is MNHNY and CDR2 is SVGAGI (reference sequence). As DNA, the CDR3 is TGTGCCAGCAGTTACTGGGGGACAGGGTTGAAACAGCCCCAGCATTTT. Its protein is CASSYWGTGLKQPQHF.

The V and J genes are TRBV28 and TRBJ2-7; D unclear. The CDR3 runs to 12 residues. Germline V lookup: CDR1 MDHEN, CDR2 SYDVKM. V was cut by 4 bases and J by 13 bases, with 17 bases left in between. The CDR3 loop reads CASSSFTRSPYF. The CDR3 coding sequence is TGTGCCAGCAGTTCTTTTACTCGGTCCCCTTACTTC.

This rearrangement joins TRBV4-1 to TRBJ1-4; the match to TRBD1 covers 10 bases. This CDR3 spans 17 amino acids. The V and J ends lost 1 base and 8 bases, in that order; junction bases with no gene match: 10. Germline values: CDR1 MGHRA, CDR2 YSYEKL. The CDR3 DNA sequence: TGCGCCAGCAGCCAAGGCCGTATGACAGGGGGCCTAGAAAAACTGTTTTTT. This gives the protein CASSQGRMTGGLEKLFF.

The chain links TRBV7-3 to TRBJ2-1, with TRBD1 as a possible D gene (5 bases). Germline CDR1 reads SGHTA; CDR2 reads FQGTGA. The CDR3 has 14 residues. Trimming removed 2 bases at V and 8 bases at J, with 13 bases between. Here the CDR3 DNA reads TGTGCCAGCAGCTTAGGGTCAGGGTTCTATGAGCAGTTCTTC. Encoded protein: CASSLGSGFYEQFF.

The gene calls are TRBV5-5 and TRBJ2-5, with 12 bases identical to TRBD2. The CDR3 contains 16 residues. The junction had 8 bases not matched to a gene; V was cut back by 0 bases and J by 8 bases. Germline lookup yields CDR1 SGHKS and CDR2 YYEKEE (reference sequence). CDR3 amino acids: CASSLEVASGRETQYF. The CDR3 DNA sequence: TGTGCCAGCAGCTTGGAGGTGGCTAGCGGGAGGGAAACCCAGTACTTC.

The genes are TRBV11-2 and TRBJ1-2, with TRBD1 identical over 10 bases. The CDR3 is 16 residues long. Germline assignment: CDR1 SGHAT and CDR2 FQNNGV. V was clipped by 6 bases and J by 2 bases; unmatched bases: 9. CDR3 in DNA: TGTGCCAGCAGGAAGACCGTGGGACAGGGGAACTATGGCTACACCTTC. As protein: CASRKTVGQGNYGYTF.

The chain combines TRBV4-2 with TRBJ2-7; D is uncertain. This CDR3 contains 15 residues. V was cut by 0 bases and J by 2 bases, with 11 bases left in between. Germline V lookup: CDR1 LGHNA, CDR2 YNFKEQ. Written as DNA, the CDR3 is TGTGCCAGCAGCCAAGATTTGGGCAAGACCTACGAGCAGTACTTC. Amino acids: CASSQDLGKTYEQYF.

The chain couples TRBV28 to TRBJ1-1, with 7 nucleotides matching TRBD1. Germline trimming cut 7 bases from V and 0 bases from J; bases unmatched to any gene: 5. The CDR3 is 14 residues long. The germline V gene has CDR1 MDHEN and CDR2 SYDVKM. The CDR3 region has the DNA TGTGCCAGCATGCCGGGACAGATGAACACTGAAGCTTTCTTT. Protein: CASMPGQMNTEAFF.

The chain recombines TRBV14 with TRBJ2-5; 7 positions agree with TRBD1. The V gene end was trimmed by 0 bases and the J gene end by 5 bases; junction bases not matched to a gene: 9. The CDR3 has 16 residues. CDR1 and CDR2 from the germline V gene are SGHDN and FVKESK. The CDR3 is CASSQDPGTVRETQYF. CDR3 nucleotides: TGTGCCAGCAGCCAAGATCCCGGGACAGTACGGGAGACCCAGTACTTC.

The rearrangement joins TRBV6-6 to TRBJ2-1; the match to TRBD2 covers 16 bases. The junction had 6 bases not matched to a gene; V was cut back by 5 bases and J by 2 bases. CDR3 size: 18 residues. Germline assignment: CDR1 MNHNY and CDR2 SVGAGI (reference sequence). The CDR3 nucleotides are TGTGCCAGCAGTCACGGGGGACTAGCGGGAGGGACCTACAATGAGCAGTTCTTC. Protein: CASSHGGLAGGTYNEQFF.

The J gene is TRBJ2-1, the V gene TRBV6-6; perhaps TRBD1 as D (5 bases). From germline, CDR1 is MNHNY and CDR2 SVGAGI (reference sequence). The CDR3 totals 15 residues. The V gene lost 6 bases and the J gene lost 7 bases, with 19 bases spanning the gap. The CDR3: CASSARQGRRNEQFF. The DNA of the CDR3 is TGTGCCAGCAGCGCCCGGCAGGGAAGGAGAAATGAGCAGTTCTTC.

The chain joins TRBV5-6 to TRBJ1-4; maybe TRBD1 (6 bases). Deletions cut 4 bases from V and 14 bases from J, with 12 bases between. Germline CDR1 and CDR2: SGHDT and YYEEEE. This CDR3 is built from 11 residues. CDR3 loop: CASSKGHQLFF. The DNA of the CDR3 is TGTGCCAGCAGCAAGGGACACCAGCTGTTTTTT.

The chain couples TRBV2 to TRBJ2-1; TRBD1 aligns across 7 bases. Germline V gives CDR1 SNHLY, CDR2 FYNNEI. V dropped 10 bases and J dropped 4; count of bases not matched to a gene: 7. This CDR3 comprises 13 residues. As DNA, the CDR3 is TGTGCCACCAAAGACAGGGTTTACAATGAGCAGTTCTTC. This translates into CATKDRVYNEQFF.

This sequence joins TRBV6-5 and TRBJ1-2, with TRBD1 matching over 8 bases. The CDR3 loop spans 14 amino acids. Germline V gives CDR1 MNHEY, CDR2 SVGAGI. Losses at the gene ends were 8 bases for V and 4 bases for J; bases not matched to a gene: 9. Written as DNA, the CDR3 is TGTGCCAGCTTCCCGGGACAGGCTTCCTATGGCTACACCTTC. Protein: CASFPGQASYGYTF.

This chain links TRBV2 with TRBJ1-2; TRBD1 aligns across 9 bases. V dropped 8 bases and J dropped 2; count of bases not matched to a gene: 6. The CDR3 has 14 amino acids. Germline V gene lookup returns CDR1 SNHLY and CDR2 FYNNEI. The CDR3 DNA follows: TGTGCCAGCGCACGACAGGGGGGAAACTATGGCTACACCTTC. Translating gives CASARQGGNYGYTF.

The rearrangement joins TRBV3-1 (or the pseudogene TRBV3-2) to TRBJ2-3; weak D call: TRBD1 (5 bases). Germline CDR1 LGHDT, CDR2 YNNKEL (reference sequence). V lost 4 bases, J lost 2 bases, and 10 bases lay in between. The CDR3 contains 14 residues. The CDR3 is CASSRSDNTDTQYF. DNA of the CDR3: TGTGCCAGCAGCCGCTCGGACAACACAGATACGCAGTATTTT.

This clone has only a few counts. The rearrangement uses TRBV18 and TRBJ2-1; 7 nucleotides agree with TRBD1. This CDR3 has 16 amino acids. Germline CDR1 and CDR2: KGHSH and LQKENI. With 5 bases clipped from V and 4 bases from J, the junction kept 11 bases outside the gene matches. CDR3 amino acids: CASSSRTGRKYNEQFF. As DNA, the CDR3 is TGTGCCAGCTCATCCCGGACAGGTCGAAAATACAATGAGCAGTTCTTC. The full variable domain, its missing parts supplied by reference TRBV18 and TRBJ2-1, is NAGVMQNPRHLVRRRGQEARLRCSPMKGHSHVYWYRQLPEEGLKFMVYLQKENIIDESGMPKERFSAEFPKEGPSILRIQQVVRGDSAAYFCASSSRTGRKYNEQFFGPGTRLTVL.

This clone has more than one count but fewer than ten. The rearrangement links TRBV4-1 to TRBJ2-1, with TRBD1 matching 7 bases. The V segment lost 2 bases and the J segment 12 bases; nucleotides outside the gene matches: 10. CDR1 MGHRA and CDR2 YSYEKL come from the germline V gene. The CDR3 is 14 amino acids. For the CDR3, the DNA is TGCGCCAGCAGCCAACCGGGACAGAATGTTGGGCAGTTCTTC. Amino acid sequence: CASSQPGQNVGQFF.

The J gene is TRBJ1-5, the V gene TRBV11-2, with 7 bases identical to TRBD1. Germline V gene sequence: CDR1 SGHAT, CDR2 FQNNGV. V lost 6 bases to trimming and J lost 3 bases; unmatched junction nucleotides: 2. The CDR3 is 13 amino acids. This CDR3 is CASRQGSNQPQHF. The CDR3 coding sequence is TGTGCCAGCAGACAGGGGTCCAATCAGCCCCAGCATTTT.

The chain has TRBV6-5 and TRBJ1-2, with D tentatively TRBD1 (5 bases). The CDR3 covers 15 residues. V was clipped by 5 bases and J by 4 bases, with 17 bases between them. In germline, CDR1 is MNHEY, CDR2 SVGAGI. This CDR3 is CASSLGRGPGYGYTF. The CDR3 DNA follows: TGTGCCAGCAGTCTGGGGAGGGGCCCCGGCTATGGCTACACCTTC.

This clone was found once. V is TRBV5-1 and J is TRBJ1-1; D may be TRBD1 (5 bases). CDR3 length: 16 amino acids. The germline CDR1 and CDR2 sequences are SGHRS and YFSETQ. V dropped 0 bases and J dropped 2 bases, with 14 bases sitting between them. The DNA for the CDR3 is TGCGCCAGCAGCTTGGACGGTGACAGACCTAACACTGAAGCTTTCTTT. The encoded protein is CASSLDGDRPNTEAFF.

The chain is built from TRBV27 and TRBJ2-7, with TRBD1 matching over 8 bases. The germline CDR1 and CDR2 sequences are MNHEY and SMNVEV (reference sequence). The length of the CDR3 is 14 residues. With 5 bases clipped from V and 4 bases from J, the junction kept 7 bases outside the gene matches. The CDR3 nucleotides are TGTGCCAGCAGTAGGACAGGGACAATTTACGAGCAGTACTTC. Translating gives CASSRTGTIYEQYF.

This rearrangement joins TRBV30 to TRBJ2-1; D is possibly TRBD1 (5 bases). This CDR3 contains 13 residues. V lost 0 bases and J lost 7, with 10 bases in between. Germline CDR1 reads GTSNPN; CDR2 reads SVGIG (reference sequence). CDR3: CAWSVRPGNEQFF. The CDR3 DNA follows: TGTGCCTGGAGTGTAAGACCAGGGAATGAGCAGTTCTTC.

The gene calls are TRBV6-2 or TRBV6-3 and TRBJ2-7; 9 nucleotides line up with TRBD2. Germline CDR1 MNHEY, CDR2 SVGEGT. Trimming cost V 4 bases and J 3 bases; bases outside gene matches: 4. The CDR3 covers 14 residues. Here the CDR3 reads CASSLLAGNYEQYF. The CDR3 nucleotides read TGTGCCAGCAGTTTACTAGCGGGTAACTACGAGCAGTACTTC.